This TCR beta chain was profiled in a study of cytomegalovirus exposure and HLA in healthy donors. The PCR used 60 Vbeta and 13 Jbeta primers. Per the original data handling: The authors later counted 70 million to 80 million unique TCR beta chains, some 11 million of them shared. Clones were sequenced by immunoSEQ multiplex PCR, and TCRdb holds only the in-frame ones, with some missing. The DNA gave D and trimming, while V, J and clone size come from that table. Of tens of thousands of clones in the sample, 75% to 85% were seen once. After removal of 4 bases from V and 5 bases from J, the junction contained 11 bases not matched to a gene. The CDR3 spans 15 residues. Germline V gene data show CDR1 as SGHDT and CDR2 as YYEEEE.

The J gene is TRBJ2-7, the V gene TRBV5-6, with 8 bases fitting TRBD1. The receptor was derived from a young woman in good health and CMV-seronegative. What was sequenced was PBMCs. The CDR3 DNA is TGTGCCAGCAGCCTCGCAGGGGGCGAGTCCCACGAGCAGTACTTC. Its translation is CASSLAGGESHEQYF.